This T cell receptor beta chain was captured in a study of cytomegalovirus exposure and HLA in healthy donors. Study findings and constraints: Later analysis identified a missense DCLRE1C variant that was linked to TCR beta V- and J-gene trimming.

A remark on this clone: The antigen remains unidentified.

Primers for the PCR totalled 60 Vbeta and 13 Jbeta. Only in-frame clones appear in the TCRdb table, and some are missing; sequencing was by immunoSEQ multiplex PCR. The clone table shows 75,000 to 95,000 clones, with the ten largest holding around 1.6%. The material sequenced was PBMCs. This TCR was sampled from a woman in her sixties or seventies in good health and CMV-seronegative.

The CDR3 protein is CASSFTGAYEQYF. CDR3 DNA sequence: TGTGCCAGCAGCTTTACAGGGGCCTACGAGCAGTACTTC. This chain links TRBV11-3 with TRBJ2-7, with 7 positions matching TRBD1. The ends lost 3 bases at V and 2 bases at J; junction bases unmatched: 1. Germline loops: CDR1 SGHNT, CDR2 YENEEA. This CDR3 contains 13 residues.